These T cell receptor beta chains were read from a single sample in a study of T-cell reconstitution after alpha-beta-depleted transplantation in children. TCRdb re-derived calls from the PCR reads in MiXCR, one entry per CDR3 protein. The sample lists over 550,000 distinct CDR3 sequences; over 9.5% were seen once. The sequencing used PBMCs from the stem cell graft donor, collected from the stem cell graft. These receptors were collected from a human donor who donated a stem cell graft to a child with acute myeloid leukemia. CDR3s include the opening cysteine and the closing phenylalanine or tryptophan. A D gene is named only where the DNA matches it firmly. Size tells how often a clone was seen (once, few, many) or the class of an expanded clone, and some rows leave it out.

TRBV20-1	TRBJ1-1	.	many	TGCAGTGCTAGAAACCAAAACAGGGCTGTGGGCACTGAAGCTTTCTTT	CSARNQNRAVGTEAFF
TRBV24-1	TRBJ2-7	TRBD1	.	TGTGCCACCAGTGATCCCGGGACAGGAGACCCCTACGAGCAGTACTTC	CATSDPGTGDPYEQYF
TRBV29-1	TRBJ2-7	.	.	TGCAGCGTCCGACTGCAGGGGGGCTCCTACGAGCAGTACTTC	CSVRLQGGSYEQYF
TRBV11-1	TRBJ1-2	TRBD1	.	TGTGCCCCTCAGGGGGTTACGGCCGCCGAAGATCGGGGCTACACCTTC	CAPQGVTAAEDRGYTF
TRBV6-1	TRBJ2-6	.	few	TGTGCCAGCACCCTTGTGGACTCTGGGGCCAACGTCCTGACTTTC	CASTLVDSGANVLTF
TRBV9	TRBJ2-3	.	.	TGTGCCAGCAGCGTCGCAAGTCCGAGCACAGATACGCAGTATTTT	CASSVASPSTDTQYF
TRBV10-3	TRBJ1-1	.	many	TGTGCCATCAGTGAGAGGGGTTGGGGGGTGAACACTGAAGCTTTCTTT	CAISERGWGVNTEAFF
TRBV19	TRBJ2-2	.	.	TGTGCCAGTAGTATATGGGGGATCAACACCGGGGAGCTGTTTTTT	CASSIWGINTGELFF
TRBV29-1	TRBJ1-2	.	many	TGCAGCGCAGATTTGGGGAGGGAAGGCTATGGCTACACCTTC	CSADLGREGYGYTF
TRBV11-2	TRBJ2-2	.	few	TGTGCCAGCAGCTATGGGGCCGGCGGGGAGCTGTTTTTT	CASSYGAGGELFF
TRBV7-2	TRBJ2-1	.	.	TGTGCCAGCAGCTTTTTCGGGGGCGGTAGGTATAATGAGCAGTTCTTC	CASSFFGGGRYNEQFF
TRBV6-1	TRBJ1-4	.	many	TGTGCCAGCAGTGAAATAGGGGCGCGTGAAAAACTGTTTTTT	CASSEIGAREKLFF
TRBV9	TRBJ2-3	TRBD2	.	TGTGCCAGCAGCGTAGAGGTAGCGGGAGGCGGCACAGATACGCAGTATTTT	CASSVEVAGGGTDTQYF
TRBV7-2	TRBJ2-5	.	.	TGTGCCAGCAGCTTAATGGGGGGACAGCAAGAGACCCAGTACTTC	CASSLMGGQQETQYF
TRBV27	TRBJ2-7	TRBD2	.	TGTGCCAGCAGTGCATACACTAGCGGGAGGTCCTACGAGCAGTACTTC	CASSAYTSGRSYEQYF
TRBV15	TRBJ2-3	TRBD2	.	TGTGCCACCAGCAGAGATTCACCTAGCGGGAGGCGCTTGGGCGGCACAGATACGCAGTATTTT	CATSRDSPSGRRLGGTDTQYF
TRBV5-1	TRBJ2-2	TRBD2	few	TGCGCCAGCAGCCTTACCGGGACTAGCAGGGAGCTGTTTTTT	CASSLTGTSRELFF
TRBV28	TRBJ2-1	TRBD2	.	TGTGCCAGCAGTTCGATACTCAGGCGGACTAGCTCCTACAATGAGCAGTTCTTC	CASSSILRRTSSYNEQFF
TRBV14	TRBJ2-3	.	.	TGTGCCAGCAGGAGCAGGCGAAACACAGATACGCAGTATTTT	CASRSRRNTDTQYF
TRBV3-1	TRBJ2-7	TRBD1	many	TGTGCCAGCAGCCCCGGTGACAGGGGGCTTCGCGCGGGCCCCCCCCGCTACGAGCAGTACTTC	CASSPGDRGLRAGPPRYEQYF
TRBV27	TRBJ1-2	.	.	TGTGCCAGCAGTTCAGGAACCGGGACTCCAAGCTATGGCTACACCTTC	CASSSGTGTPSYGYTF
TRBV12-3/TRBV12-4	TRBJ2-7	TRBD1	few	TGTGCCAGCAGTTTAGTCGGGGACAGCTCCTACGAGCAGTACTTC	CASSLVGDSSYEQYF
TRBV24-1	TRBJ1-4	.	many	TGTGCCACCAGTGACCCGGGGGGGTCTGGTGAAAAACTGTTTTTT	CATSDPGGSGEKLFF
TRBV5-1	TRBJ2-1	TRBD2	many	TGCGCCAGCAGCTCCCAAGCGGGAGGGGTCAATGAGCAGTTCTTC	CASSSQAGGVNEQFF
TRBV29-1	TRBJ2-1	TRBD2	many	TGCAGCGTTACTAGCGGGGGTTCCTACAATGAGCAGTTCTTC	CSVTSGGSYNEQFF
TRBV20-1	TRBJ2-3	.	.	TGCAGTGCTCCTTCCGGGACCGCCATCATCATTACGCAGTATTTT	CSAPSGTAIIITQYF
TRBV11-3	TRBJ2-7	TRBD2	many	TGTGCCAGCAGCTTGGCTACCGGGACTATCAACGAGCAGTACTTC	CASSLATGTINEQYF
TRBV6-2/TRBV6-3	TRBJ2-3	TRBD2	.	TGTGCCAGCACTCCCTGGAGCGGGAGAACAGATACGCAGTATTTT	CASTPWSGRTDTQYF
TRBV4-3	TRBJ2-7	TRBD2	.	TGCGCCAGCAGCCAGACACTAGCGGGTTCCCGAGGGAAGGAGCAGTACTTC	CASSQTLAGSRGKEQYF
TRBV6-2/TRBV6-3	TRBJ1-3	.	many	TGTGCCAGCAGGGGCCTACAGGGAGTCACTGGAAACACCATATATTTT	CASRGLQGVTGNTIYF
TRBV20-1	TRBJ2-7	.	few	TGCAGTGCTAGTATGGCTGCCGGGACCAAATACGAGCAGTACTTC	CSASMAAGTKYEQYF
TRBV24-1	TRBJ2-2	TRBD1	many	TGTGCCACCAGTTGGACAGGGAAGAACACCGGGGAGCTGTTTTTT	CATSWTGKNTGELFF
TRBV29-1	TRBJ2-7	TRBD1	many	TGCAGCGTCCGACAGGGGTTCTCCTACGAGCAGTACTTC	CSVRQGFSYEQYF
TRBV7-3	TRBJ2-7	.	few	TGTGCCAGCAGCTTATCCGACGGAGAGACCTACGAGCAGTACTTC	CASSLSDGETYEQYF
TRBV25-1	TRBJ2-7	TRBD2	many	TGTGCCAGCAGTCGAACGGGACTAGCGGGTAGATACTCCTACGAGCAGTACTTC	CASSRTGLAGRYSYEQYF
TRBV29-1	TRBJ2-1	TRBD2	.	TGCAGCGCTCCTCCTGGACTAGCGGGCCGGTACTACAATGAGCAGTTCTTC	CSAPPGLAGRYYNEQFF
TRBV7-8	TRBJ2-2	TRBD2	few	TGTGCCAGCAGCTTAAGATGGGCGGGAGAGGACGGGGAGCTGTTTTTT	CASSLRWAGEDGELFF
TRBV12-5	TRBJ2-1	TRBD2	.	TGTGCTAGTGCCCGACTAGCGGGCTCCTACAATGAGCAGTTCTTC	CASARLAGSYNEQFF
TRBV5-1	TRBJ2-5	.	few	TGCGCCAGCAGCTTGGGCCCGGGCAGACAAGAGACCCAGTACTTC	CASSLGPGRQETQYF